This T cell receptor beta chain is from a study of Graves' ophthalmopathy and Graves' hyperthyroidism. CDR3 length equals 12 residues. Germline V gene lookup returns CDR1 LGHNA and CDR2 YSLEER. Comment on this clonotype: Antigen unknown. A much larger clone is a single base away; this may be a read error.

Study-level points and caveats: Most clonotypes expanded in thyroid above 0.001 frequency were present in blood too.

For repertoire sequencing, the TCR beta CDR3 regions were amplified from RNA transcripts. Amplification began with first-round RT-PCR using HTBI primers, then second-round multiplex PCR was performed. TCRdb reprocessed the multiplex PCR reads via MiXCR and lists one record per CDR3 protein. The sample includes roughly 1.1 million distinct CDR3 sequences, 35% to 40% of them seen just once. Specimen: peripheral blood or thyroid tissue (not recorded which). The TCR originated in an adult man with Graves' hyperthyroidism. The chain employs TRBV4-3 and TRBJ1-1; D not certain. The CDR3 nucleotides read TGCGCCAGCAGCCAAGCATCCACTGAAGCTCTCTTT. This encodes CASSQASTEALF.